A single TCR beta chain is shown here with its context. The data belong to a study of blood T cell repertoires in COVID-19. About the research overall: Nucleic acid was either cDNA or gDNA, and it came from T cells, B-cell-depleted T cells, or PBMCs.

Per the original data handling: Using reference gene primer amplification, nucleated cell counts were estimated. Sequencing was performed with immunoSEQ multiplex PCR; in TCRdb, only in-frame clones are kept and a portion is missing. The V and J calls and the clone size are those of that table, but D and trimming were determined from the DNA. The sample contains around 150,000 clones, 65% to 85% of which appear only once. Trimming cost V 0 bases and J 5 bases, with 5 bases left between them. CDR1 LGHNA and CDR2 YNFKEQ come from the germline V gene. The CDR3 spans 13 residues. The chain employs TRBV4-2 and TRBJ1-5; D remains unclear. Material for sequencing was PBMCs or T cells enriched from blood (not recorded which). The TCR was taken from a man between 65 and 85 years old who had been exposed to COVID-19. CDR3 bases: TGTGCCAGCAGCCAAGACGGGGATCAGCCCCAGCATTTT. Encoded protein: CASSQDGDQPQHF.